This T cell receptor beta chain stems from a study of memory CD4+ T cells and cytomegalovirus serostatus. Methods used by the authors: After removing out-of-frame reads, millions of distinct TCRbeta sequences remained. Profiled with immunoSEQ multiplex PCR; TCRdb holds only in-frame clones, not every one. That table is the source of V, J and clone size, and D and trimming were worked out from the DNA. The sample includes some 26,000 clones, around 75% seen only once; the top ten take approximately 0.7%. The study's findings and limits: The CMV-associated TCR signature appears largely within the CD4+ memory repertoire.

In regard to this clone: Its target is not known.

Single viable CD3+CD4+CD8-CD45RO+ cells were sorted as the memory CD4+ T cells. CD4+ T cells were isolated by positive magnetic selection. The TCR originated in an adult in good health and CMV-seronegative. The sample consisted of memory CD4+ T cells from blood.

The CDR3 loop is CASSQERAYEQYF. The CDR3 DNA reads TGCGCCAGCAGCCAAGAACGAGCCTACGAGCAGTACTTC. The rearrangement uses TRBV4-1 and TRBJ2-7; D is uncertain. V was pared by 0 bases and J by 2 bases, with 5 bases between. There are 13 residues in the CDR3. CDR1 MGHRA and CDR2 YSYEKL come from the germline V gene.